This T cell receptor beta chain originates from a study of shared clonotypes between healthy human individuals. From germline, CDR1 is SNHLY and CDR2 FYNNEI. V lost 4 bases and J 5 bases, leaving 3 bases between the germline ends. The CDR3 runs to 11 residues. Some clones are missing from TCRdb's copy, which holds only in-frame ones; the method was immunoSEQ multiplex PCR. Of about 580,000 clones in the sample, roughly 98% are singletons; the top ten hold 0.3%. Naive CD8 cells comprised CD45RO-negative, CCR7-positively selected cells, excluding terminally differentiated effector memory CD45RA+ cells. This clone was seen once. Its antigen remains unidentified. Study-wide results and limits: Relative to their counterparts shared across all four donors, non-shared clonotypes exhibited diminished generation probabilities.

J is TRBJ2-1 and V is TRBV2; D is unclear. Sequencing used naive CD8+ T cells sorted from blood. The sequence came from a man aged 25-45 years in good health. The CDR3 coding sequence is TGTGCCAGCAGTGCCCACAATGAGCAGTTCTTC. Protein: CASSAHNEQFF.